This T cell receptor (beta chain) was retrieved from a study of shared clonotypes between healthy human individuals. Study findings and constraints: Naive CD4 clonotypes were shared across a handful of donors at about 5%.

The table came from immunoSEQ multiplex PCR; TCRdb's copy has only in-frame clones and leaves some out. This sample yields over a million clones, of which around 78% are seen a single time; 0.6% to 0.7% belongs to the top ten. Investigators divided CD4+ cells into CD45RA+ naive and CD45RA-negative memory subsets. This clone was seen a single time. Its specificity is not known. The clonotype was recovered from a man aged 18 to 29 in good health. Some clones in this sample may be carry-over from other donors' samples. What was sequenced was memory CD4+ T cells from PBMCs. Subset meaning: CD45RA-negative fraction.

DNA for the CDR3: TGTGCCAGCAGGTCTGGACTAGCGGGAGATACGCAGTATTTT. This sequence encodes CASRSGLAGDTQYF. The rearrangement uses TRBV6-1 and TRBJ2-3, with 11 positions matching TRBD2. The CDR3 sequence is 14 residues long. The V gene end was trimmed by 6 bases and the J gene end by 5 bases; junction bases not matched to a gene: 4. Germline CDR1 MNHNS, CDR2 SASEGT.